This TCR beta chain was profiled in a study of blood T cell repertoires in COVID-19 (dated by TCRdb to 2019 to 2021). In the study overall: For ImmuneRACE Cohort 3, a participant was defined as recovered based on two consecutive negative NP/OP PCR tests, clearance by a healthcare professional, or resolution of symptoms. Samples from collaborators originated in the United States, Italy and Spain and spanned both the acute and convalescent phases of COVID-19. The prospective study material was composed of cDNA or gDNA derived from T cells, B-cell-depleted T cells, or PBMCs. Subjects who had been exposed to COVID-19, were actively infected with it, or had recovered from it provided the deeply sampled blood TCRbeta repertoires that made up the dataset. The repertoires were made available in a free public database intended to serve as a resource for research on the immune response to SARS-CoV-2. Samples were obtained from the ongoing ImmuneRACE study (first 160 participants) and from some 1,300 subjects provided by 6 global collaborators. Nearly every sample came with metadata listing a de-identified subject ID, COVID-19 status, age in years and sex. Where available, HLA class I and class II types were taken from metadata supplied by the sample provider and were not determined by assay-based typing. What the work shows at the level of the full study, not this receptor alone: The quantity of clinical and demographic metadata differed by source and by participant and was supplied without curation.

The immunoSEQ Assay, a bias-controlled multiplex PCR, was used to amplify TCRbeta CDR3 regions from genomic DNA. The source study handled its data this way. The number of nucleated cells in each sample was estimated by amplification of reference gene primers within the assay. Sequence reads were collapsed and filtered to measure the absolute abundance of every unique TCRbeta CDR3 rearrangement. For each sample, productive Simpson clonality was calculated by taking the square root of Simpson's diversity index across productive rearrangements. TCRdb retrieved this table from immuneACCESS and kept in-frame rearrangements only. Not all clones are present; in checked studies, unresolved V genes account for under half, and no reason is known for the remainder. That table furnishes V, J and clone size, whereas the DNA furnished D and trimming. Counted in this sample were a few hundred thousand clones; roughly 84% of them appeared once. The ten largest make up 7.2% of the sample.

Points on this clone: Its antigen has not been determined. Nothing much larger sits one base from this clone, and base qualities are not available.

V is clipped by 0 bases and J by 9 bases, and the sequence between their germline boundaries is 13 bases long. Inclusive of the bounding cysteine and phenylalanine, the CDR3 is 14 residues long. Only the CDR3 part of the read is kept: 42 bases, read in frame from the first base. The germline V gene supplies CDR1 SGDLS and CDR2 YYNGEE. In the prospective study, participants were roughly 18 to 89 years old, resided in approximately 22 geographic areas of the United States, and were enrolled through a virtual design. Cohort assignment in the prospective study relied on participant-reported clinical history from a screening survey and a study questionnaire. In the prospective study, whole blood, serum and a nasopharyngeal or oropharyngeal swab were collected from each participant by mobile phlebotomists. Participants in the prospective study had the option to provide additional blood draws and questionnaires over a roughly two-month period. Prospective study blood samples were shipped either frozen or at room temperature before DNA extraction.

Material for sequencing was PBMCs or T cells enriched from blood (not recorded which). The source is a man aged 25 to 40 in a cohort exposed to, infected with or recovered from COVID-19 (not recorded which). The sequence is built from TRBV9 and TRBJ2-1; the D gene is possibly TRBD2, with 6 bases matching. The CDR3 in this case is CASSVAGGRSEQFF. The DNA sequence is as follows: TGTGCCAGCAGCGTAGCTGGAGGGCGGAGTGAGCAGTTCTTC.